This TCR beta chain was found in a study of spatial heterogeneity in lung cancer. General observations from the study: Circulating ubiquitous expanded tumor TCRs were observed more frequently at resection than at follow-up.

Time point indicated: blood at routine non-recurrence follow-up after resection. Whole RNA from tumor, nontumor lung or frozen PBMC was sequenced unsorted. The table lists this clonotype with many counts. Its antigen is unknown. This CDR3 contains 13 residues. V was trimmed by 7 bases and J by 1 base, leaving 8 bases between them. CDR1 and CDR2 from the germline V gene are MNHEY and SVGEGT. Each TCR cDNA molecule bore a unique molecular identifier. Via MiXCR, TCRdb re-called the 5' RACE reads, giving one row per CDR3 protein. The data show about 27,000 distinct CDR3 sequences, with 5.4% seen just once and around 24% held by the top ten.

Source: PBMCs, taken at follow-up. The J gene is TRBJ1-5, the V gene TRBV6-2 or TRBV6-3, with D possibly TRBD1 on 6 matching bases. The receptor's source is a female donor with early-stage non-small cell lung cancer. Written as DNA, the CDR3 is TGTGCCAGCACCGGACAGAGCAATCAGCCCCAGCATTTT. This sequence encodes CASTGQSNQPQHF.